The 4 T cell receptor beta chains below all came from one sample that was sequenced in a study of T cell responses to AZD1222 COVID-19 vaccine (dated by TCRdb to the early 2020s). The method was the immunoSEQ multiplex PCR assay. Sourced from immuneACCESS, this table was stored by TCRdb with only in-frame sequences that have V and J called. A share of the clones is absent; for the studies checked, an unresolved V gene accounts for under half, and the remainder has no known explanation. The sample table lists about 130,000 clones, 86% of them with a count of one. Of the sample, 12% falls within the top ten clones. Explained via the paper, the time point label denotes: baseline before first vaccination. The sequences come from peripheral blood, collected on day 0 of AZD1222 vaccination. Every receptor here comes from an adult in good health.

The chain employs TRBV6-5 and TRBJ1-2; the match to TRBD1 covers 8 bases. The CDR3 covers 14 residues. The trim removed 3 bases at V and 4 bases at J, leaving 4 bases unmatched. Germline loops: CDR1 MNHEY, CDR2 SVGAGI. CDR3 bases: TGTGCCAGCAGTTATACGGACAGGGCCTATGGCTACACCTTC. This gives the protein CASSYTDRAYGYTF.

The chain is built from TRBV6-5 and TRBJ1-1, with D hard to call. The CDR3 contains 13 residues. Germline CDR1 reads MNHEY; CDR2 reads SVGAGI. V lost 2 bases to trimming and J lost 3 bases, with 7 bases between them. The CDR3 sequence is CASSYRADTEAFF. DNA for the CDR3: TGTGCCAGCAGTTACAGGGCGGACACTGAAGCTTTCTTT.

CDR3 protein: CASSVLENTEAFF. For the CDR3, the DNA is TGTGCCAGCAGCGTTTTAGAGAACACTGAAGCTTTCTTT. The gene calls are TRBV9 and TRBJ1-1, with D uncertain. V was pared by 2 bases and J by 1 base, with 6 bases between. Germline lookup yields CDR1 SGDLS and CDR2 YYNGEE. CDR3 size: 13 residues. Filled out from reference TRBV9 and TRBJ1-1, the complete variable domain reads DSGVTQTPKHLITATGQRVTLRCSPRSGDLSVYWYQQSLDQGLQFLIQYYNGEERAKGNILERFSAQQFPDLHSELNLSSLELGDSALYFCASSVLENTEAFFGQGTRLTVV.

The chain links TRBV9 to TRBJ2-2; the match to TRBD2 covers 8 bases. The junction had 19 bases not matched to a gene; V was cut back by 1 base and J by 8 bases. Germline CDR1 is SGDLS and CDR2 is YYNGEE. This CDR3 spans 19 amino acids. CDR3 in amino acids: CASSVHLSQPGLDVGELFF. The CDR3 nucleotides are TGTGCCAGCAGCGTACACCTTTCACAACCGGGACTAGACGTGGGGGAGCTGTTTTTT.